This record looks at one TCR beta chain sequence and its context. Its antigen is currently unknown. These data come from a study of cytomegalovirus exposure and HLA in healthy donors. The protocol was immunoSEQ multiplex PCR, while the TCRdb copy is restricted to in-frame clones and leaves out a portion. Of some 110,000 clones in the sample, approximately 88% were seen once. The CDR3 spans 14 residues. Germline V gene lookup returns CDR1 MNHNS and CDR2 SASEGT. V trimming: 1 base; J trimming: 4 bases; junction bases outside the gene matches: 4. Study findings and constraints: Cytomegalovirus-associated status was assigned to some 160 TCR beta chains. Reported performance of the classifier showed diagnosis of cytomegalovirus status with high specificity and sensitivity.

The gene calls are TRBV6-1 and TRBJ2-7; TRBD1 matches 7 bases. The source is a man aged 18 to 29 in good health and CMV-seronegative. Sequencing was done on a sample of PBMCs. The CDR3 is CASSEGGGQYEQYF. The DNA for the CDR3 is TGTGCCAGCAGTGAAGGAGGGGGCCAGTACGAGCAGTACTTC.